The rows below give T cell receptor beta chains drawn from one sample of a study of cytomegalovirus exposure and HLA in healthy donors. Only in-frame clones appear in the TCRdb table, and some are missing; sequencing was by immunoSEQ multiplex PCR. The profile covers about 83,000 clones, with 75% to 85% appearing a single time and around 2% taken by the ten largest. The sequencing input was PBMCs. These receptor sequences come from a woman aged 25-40 years in good health and CMV-seronegative. Each CDR3 is given with its conserved first and last residue. A D gene is named only where the DNA matches it firmly. Some rows have no size entry. The others give once, few or many, or a class for an expanded clone.

j_gene,abundance,v_gene,d_gene,len,CDR3nt,CDR3aa
TRBJ2-3,.,TRBV28,.,12,TGTGCCAGCAGTTTATGGAGGGATACGCAGTATTTT,CASSLWRDTQYF
TRBJ1-3,.,TRBV19,.,16,TGTGCCAGTAGCAAATTCCTGACATCAACTGGAAACACCATATATTTT,CASSKFLTSTGNTIYF
TRBJ2-7,once,TRBV7-9,TRBD2,15,TGTGCCAGCAGCTTATCAGCGGGAGGAGTCTACGAGCAGTACTTC,CASSLSAGGVYEQYF
TRBJ2-5,.,TRBV10-3,TRBD2,16,TGTGCCACCGGGCCGAGCGGGAGGACCCTCCAAGAGACCCAGTACTTC,CATGPSGRTLQETQYF
TRBJ2-7,.,TRBV19,TRBD1,15,TGTGCCAGTAGTACCGTCTCCGGGACAGAATACGAGCAGTACTTC,CASSTVSGTEYEQYF
TRBJ1-4,once,TRBV28,.,14,TGTGCCACTCGGCGGGGGCCGACGGGTGAAAAACTGTTTTTT,CATRRGPTGEKLFF
TRBJ2-7,few,TRBV10-2,TRBD1,14,TGCGCCAGCAGGGCAGGGGGCTCGACCTACGAGCAGTACTTC,CASRAGGSTYEQYF
TRBJ2-7,.,TRBV11-2,TRBD1,15,TGTGCCAGCAGCTTTTTGGGACAGGGGGCCAGCGAGCAGTACTTC,CASSFLGQGASEQYF
TRBJ2-3,once,TRBV10-3,.,14,TGTGCCATCAGATCGACAGTCTCTCCAGATACGCAGTATTTT,CAIRSTVSPDTQYF
TRBJ2-7,.,TRBV23-1,.,15,TGCGCCAGCAGTCAACGAGACTATAATTACTACGAGCAGTACTTC,CASSQRDYNYYEQYF
TRBJ2-5,.,TRBV6-5,.,14,TGTGCCAGCAGTCTTAGACAGACCCAAGAGACCCAGTACTTC,CASSLRQTQETQYF
TRBJ2-3,.,TRBV10-1,TRBD2,17,TGCGCCAGCAGTGCTCCCTCTCGGGAGGGTAGGGCGGATACGCAGTATTTT,CASSAPSREGRADTQYF
TRBJ2-1,few,TRBV7-9,TRBD2,18,TGTGCCAGCAGCTTTTTCAATAGACTAGCGGGAAGATCCAATGAGCAGTTCTTC,CASSFFNRLAGRSNEQFF
TRBJ2-3,.,TRBV9,TRBD2,14,TGTGCCAGCACCGGCGGGGGGGGGACAGATACGCAGTATTTT,CASTGGGGTDTQYF
TRBJ2-7,.,TRBV5-1,TRBD1,16,TGCGCCAGCAGCTTATCCGGGACAGGAGGTATCTACGAGCAGTACTTC,CASSLSGTGGIYEQYF
TRBJ1-2,once,TRBV28,.,13,TGTGCCAGCAGGTTAGCAGCTAACTATGGCTACACCTTC,CASRLAANYGYTF
TRBJ2-2,.,TRBV28,TRBD1,17,TGTGCCAGCAGACCCAGACACAGGGGCAGGAACACCGGGGAGCTGTTTTTT,CASRPRHRGRNTGELFF
TRBJ1-5,.,TRBV6-5,.,12,TGTGCCAGCAGTTCCCGGGATCAGCCCCAGCATTTT,CASSSRDQPQHF
TRBJ2-1,.,TRBV10-1,.,14,TGCGCCAGCAGTGAAGCTGCGGCCTACAATGAGCAGTTCTTC,CASSEAAAYNEQFF
TRBJ2-7,.,TRBV19,.,14,TGTGCCAGTAGTATGCCAGGGCTCTCCTACGAGCAGTACTTC,CASSMPGLSYEQYF
TRBJ2-2,.,TRBV29-1,TRBD2,13,TGCAGCGCCGGGGGGTGGGACACCGGGGAGCTGTTTTTT,CSAGGWDTGELFF
TRBJ2-7,once,TRBV7-3,.,12,TGTGCCAGCAGCTTAAGGGGAGGCGAGCAGTACTTC,CASSLRGGEQYF
TRBJ1-2,once,TRBV18,TRBD1,13,TGTGCCAGCTCACCACAGGGGGCGCACGGCTACACCTTC,CASSPQGAHGYTF
TRBJ2-7,.,TRBV2,.,13,TGTGCCAGCACCCGACAGGTCGGGTACGAGCAGTACTTC,CASTRQVGYEQYF
TRBJ2-7,.,TRBV28,TRBD2,15,TGTGCCAGCACCATAACGGCGGGGGGGCTTTACGAGCAGTACTTC,CASTITAGGLYEQYF
TRBJ1-3,.,TRBV7-7,TRBD1,19,TGTGCTAGCAGCTCAAGAAAGCTCCGGGACAGGGGCTCTGGAAACACCATATATTTT,CASSSRKLRDRGSGNTIYF
TRBJ1-5,.,TRBV19,TRBD1,15,TGTGCCAGTAGTATTTCGGACAGGCTTGGTCAGCCCCAGCATTTT,CASSISDRLGQPQHF
TRBJ2-7,.,TRBV11-2,.,14,TGTGCCAGCAGCCCGGACAGAGGGGGCTACGAGCAGTACTTC,CASSPDRGGYEQYF
TRBJ2-7,once,TRBV5-6,TRBD1,15,TGTGCCAGCAGCTTGGGGGGGACAGGGGACTGGGAGCAGTACTTC,CASSLGGTGDWEQYF
TRBJ2-2,.,TRBV28,TRBD2,16,TGTGCCAGCAGCTTCACCCGGGGGGGAAACACCGGGGAGCTGTTTTTT,CASSFTRGGNTGELFF
TRBJ1-1,.,TRBV5-8,.,14,TGTGCCAGCAGCTTGGGGGGGCGGTCGACTGAAGCTTTCTTT,CASSLGGRSTEAFF
TRBJ1-4,.,TRBV27,.,14,TGTGCCAGCAGTTTGGCCCTCGGGAATGAAAAACTGTTTTTT,CASSLALGNEKLFF
TRBJ1-5,few,TRBV19,TRBD1,16,TGTGCCAGTAGTATAGGTTGGCAGGGGGTAGGTCAGCCCCAGCATTTT,CASSIGWQGVGQPQHF
TRBJ2-2,.,TRBV30,TRBD2,15,TGTGCCTGGAACACGGGGGGGCCGAACACCGGGGAGCTGTTTTTT,CAWNTGGPNTGELFF
TRBJ1-1,.,TRBV7-2,.,13,TGTGCCAGCGGTTTTACGATGAGCACTGAAGCTTTCTTT,CASGFTMSTEAFF
TRBJ2-2,.,TRBV28,.,14,TGTGCCAGCAGGGGGGGTAGTAGCACCGGGGAGCTGTTTTTT,CASRGGSSTGELFF
TRBJ2-1,once,TRBV19,.,15,TGTGCCAGTAGTATGTTCGGGGATCCCTACAATGAGCAGTTCTTC,CASSMFGDPYNEQFF
TRBJ2-6,.,TRBV27,.,18,TGTGCCAGCAGTTTATCGGGGGGGCTCGGCTCTGGGGCCAACGTCCTGACTTTC,CASSLSGGLGSGANVLTF
TRBJ2-2,.,TRBV18,TRBD2,16,TGTGCCAGCTCACCATCTAGCGGGAGGAACACCGGGGAGCTGTTTTTT,CASSPSSGRNTGELFF
TRBJ2-7,.,TRBV7-9,.,16,TGTGCCAGCAGCTCCTACAGGGCTTCAGCGGCCTACGAGCAGTACTTC,CASSSYRASAAYEQYF
TRBJ1-1,.,TRBV28,TRBD1,16,TGTGCCAGCAGTTTTCCAGGGACAGGGTTGAACACTGAAGCTTTCTTT,CASSFPGTGLNTEAFF
TRBJ1-4,.,TRBV28,.,14,TGTGCCAGCAGTTCCCCGGCGGACTACGAAAAACTGTTTTTT,CASSSPADYEKLFF
TRBJ2-3,few,TRBV18,TRBD2,18,TGTGCCAGCTCGCCGGCGACTAGCGGGAGGCCAAGCACAGATACGCAGTATTTT,CASSPATSGRPSTDTQYF
TRBJ1-4,few,TRBV28,.,13,TGTGCCAGCAGTTTGGCGGGGGAAGAAAAACTGTTTTTT,CASSLAGEEKLFF
TRBJ2-7,.,TRBV5-1,.,14,.,CASSFGPGGSEQYF
TRBJ2-1,few,TRBV19,.,15,TGTGCCAGTAGTTCGCAGTCTTCCCTCTACAATGAGCAGTTCTTC,CASSSQSSLYNEQFF
TRBJ1-5,.,TRBV18,.,16,TGTGCCAGCTCACTCCGCGGGGGGGGAAGCTTTCAGCCCCAGCATTTT,CASSLRGGGSFQPQHF
TRBJ1-6,.,TRBV30,.,14,TGTGCCTGGAGTGTGGCAGGTCAGAATTCACCCCTCCACTTT,CAWSVAGQNSPLHF
TRBJ1-1,once,TRBV7-6,.,13,TGTGCCAGCAGCTTGGATACAGGGACTGAAGCTTTCTTT,CASSLDTGTEAFF
TRBJ2-1,.,TRBV28,TRBD1,14,TGTGCCAGCAGTTCCGGGACAGGCTTATATGAGCAGTTCTTC,CASSSGTGLYEQFF
TRBJ2-7,.,TRBV7-9,.,14,TGTGCCAGCAGCTTTGGAGAAATCTCCTACGAGCAGTACTTC,CASSFGEISYEQYF
TRBJ1-1,.,TRBV15,.,14,TGTGCCACCAGCGACAGCTTGGCGAACACTGAAGCTTTCTTT,CATSDSLANTEAFF
TRBJ1-2,.,TRBV5-1,.,15,TGCGCCAGCAGCTTGGGAGGGGGTGGAGGCTATGGCTACACCTTC,CASSLGGGGGYGYTF
TRBJ2-7,.,TRBV19,TRBD2,15,TGTGCCAGTAGTAGGGAGGGAATCGCACCCTACGAGCAGTACTTC,CASSREGIAPYEQYF
TRBJ2-3,.,TRBV10-3,.,13,TGTGCCACCCGGGACATTAGCACAGATACGCAGTATTTT,CATRDISTDTQYF
TRBJ1-2,.,TRBV5-1,.,14,TGCGCCAGCAGCGCGGGGGCTAGGGGCTATGGCTACACCTTC,CASSAGARGYGYTF
TRBJ2-7,.,TRBV11-2,TRBD1,15,TGTGCCAGCAGCTATAGGAGGGACAGGGGGGACGAGCAGTACTTC,CASSYRRDRGDEQYF
TRBJ2-3,.,TRBV29-1,.,14,TGCAGCGTTGAAGCATCGGTCTTCACAGATACGCAGTATTTT,CSVEASVFTDTQYF
TRBJ2-1,.,TRBV4-3,TRBD2,19,TGCGCCAGCAGCTCAAGATGGTTACTAGCGGAGGGCTCCTACAATGAGCAGTTCTTC,CASSSRWLLAEGSYNEQFF
TRBJ2-7,few,TRBV5-1,TRBD2,15,TGCGCCAGCAGCTTGGAGGTTAGCGGGACCTACGAGCAGTACTTC,CASSLEVSGTYEQYF